This TCR beta chain was found in a study of shared clonotypes between healthy human individuals. The overall study: The plates for each donor numbered three CD4 naive, three CD4 memory, two CD8 naive and one CD8 memory.

Looked up from germline, CDR1 is LNHDA and CDR2 is SQIVND (reference sequence). Trimming cost V 0 bases and J 3 bases, with 9 bases left between them. The CDR3 spans 15 residues. Terminally differentiated effector memory CD45RA+ cells were excluded from the naive CD8 cells, which were CD45RO-negative and positively selected for CCR7. Produced via immunoSEQ multiplex PCR; TCRdb's table is partial and in-frame only. The sample contains under 850,000 clones, 80% to 95% of which appear only once. Sequences were obtained from naive CD8+ T cells sorted from blood. The receptor was isolated from a man under 40 in good health. This rearrangement joins TRBV19 to TRBJ1-5; D uncertain. The CDR3 region has the DNA TGTGCCAGTAGTATAGATCCCCTAAACAATCAGCCCCAGCATTTT. Amino acid sequence: CASSIDPLNNQPQHF.